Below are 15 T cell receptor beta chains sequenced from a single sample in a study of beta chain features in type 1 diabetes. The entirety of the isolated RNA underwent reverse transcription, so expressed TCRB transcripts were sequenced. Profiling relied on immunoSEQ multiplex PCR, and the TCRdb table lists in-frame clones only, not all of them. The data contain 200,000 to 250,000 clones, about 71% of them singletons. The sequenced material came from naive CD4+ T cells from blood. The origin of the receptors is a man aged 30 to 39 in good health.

The CDR3: CASSTTGQGVAPQHF. In DNA, the CDR3 is TGTGCCAGTAGTACCACGGGACAGGGTGTAGCTCCCCAGCATTTT. The chain uses TRBV19 and TRBJ1-5; TRBD1 matches at 9 bases. The germline V gene encodes CDR1 LNHDA and CDR2 SQIVND (reference sequence). The CDR3 is made up of 15 amino acids. Trimming took 4 bases from V and 10 from J; bases not matched to a gene: 11.

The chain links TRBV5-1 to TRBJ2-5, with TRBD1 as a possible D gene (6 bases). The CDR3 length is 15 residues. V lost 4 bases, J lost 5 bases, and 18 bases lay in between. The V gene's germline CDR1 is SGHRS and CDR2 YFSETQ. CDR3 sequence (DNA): TGCGCCAGCAGCCTAGGGACAAAATCACCGGAGACCCAGTACTTC. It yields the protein CASSLGTKSPETQYF. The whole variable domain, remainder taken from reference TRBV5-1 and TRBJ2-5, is KAGVTQTPRYLIKTRGQQVTLSCSPISGHRSVSWYQQTPGQGLQFLFEYFSETQRNKGNFPGRFSGRQFSNSRSEMNVSTLELGDSALYLCASSLGTKSPETQYFGPGTRLLVL.

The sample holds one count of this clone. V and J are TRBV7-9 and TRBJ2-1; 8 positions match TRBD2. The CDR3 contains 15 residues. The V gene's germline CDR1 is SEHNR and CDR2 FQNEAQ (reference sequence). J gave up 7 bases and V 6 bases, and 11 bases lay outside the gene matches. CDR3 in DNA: TGTGCCAGCAGAATCTACTCCGGGACTAGGAATGAGCAGTTCTTC. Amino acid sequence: CASRIYSGTRNEQFF.

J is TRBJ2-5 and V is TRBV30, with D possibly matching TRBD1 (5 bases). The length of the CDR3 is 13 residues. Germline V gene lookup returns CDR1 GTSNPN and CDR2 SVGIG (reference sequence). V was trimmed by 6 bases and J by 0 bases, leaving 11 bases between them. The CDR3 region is CACSRQHQETQYF. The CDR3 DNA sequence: TGTGCCTGTTCGCGACAGCACCAAGAGACCCAGTACTTC.

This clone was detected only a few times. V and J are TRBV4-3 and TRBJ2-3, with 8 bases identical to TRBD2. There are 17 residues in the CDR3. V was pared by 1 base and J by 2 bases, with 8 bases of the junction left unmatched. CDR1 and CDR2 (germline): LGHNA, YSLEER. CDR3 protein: CASSQVGAGGVTDTQYF. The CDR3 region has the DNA TGCGCCAGCAGCCAAGTCGGGGCGGGAGGTGTCACAGATACGCAGTATTTT.

CDR3 region: CASSSGPSTDTQYF. CDR3 nucleotides: TGCGCCAGCAGCTCGGGACCTAGCACAGATACGCAGTATTTT. V usage is TRBV4-1 and J usage is TRBJ2-3, with D perhaps TRBD1 or TRBD2 (5 bases each). V lost 5 bases and J 0 bases, leaving 9 bases between the germline ends. This CDR3 spans 14 amino acids. Germline CDR1 is MGHRA and CDR2 is YSYEKL.

The CDR3 DNA sequence: TGTGCCAGCAGCTTAGTAACTAATGAAAAACTGTTTTTT. This codes for CASSLVTNEKLFF. V and J are TRBV7-2 and TRBJ1-4; no firm D call. In germline, CDR1 is SGHTA, CDR2 FQGNSA. V lost 1 base, J lost 1 base, and 1 base lay in between. The length of the CDR3 is 13 residues.

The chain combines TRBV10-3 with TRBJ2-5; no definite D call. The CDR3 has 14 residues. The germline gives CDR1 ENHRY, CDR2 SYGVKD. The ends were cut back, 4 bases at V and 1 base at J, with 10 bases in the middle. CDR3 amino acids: CAISGGGSQETQYF. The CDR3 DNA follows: TGTGCCATCAGTGGAGGTGGGTCCCAAGAGACCCAGTACTTC.

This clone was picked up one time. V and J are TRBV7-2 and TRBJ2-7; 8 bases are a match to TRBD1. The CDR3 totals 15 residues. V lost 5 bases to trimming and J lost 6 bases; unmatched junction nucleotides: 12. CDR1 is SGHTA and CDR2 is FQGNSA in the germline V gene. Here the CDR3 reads CASSRTDRVGLEQYF. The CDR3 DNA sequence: TGTGCCAGCAGCAGGACGGACAGGGTCGGGCTCGAGCAGTACTTC.

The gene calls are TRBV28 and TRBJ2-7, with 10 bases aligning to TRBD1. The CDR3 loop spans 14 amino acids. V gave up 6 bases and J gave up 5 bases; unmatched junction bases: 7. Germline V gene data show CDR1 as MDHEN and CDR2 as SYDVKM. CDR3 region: CASRGTGDFNEQYF. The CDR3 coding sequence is TGTGCCAGCAGGGGGACAGGGGATTTCAACGAGCAGTACTTC.

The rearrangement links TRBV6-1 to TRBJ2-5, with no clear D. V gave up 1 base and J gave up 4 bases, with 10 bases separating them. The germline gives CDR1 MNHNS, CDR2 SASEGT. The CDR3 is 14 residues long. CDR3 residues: CASSEGAVRETQYF. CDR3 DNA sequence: TGTGCCAGCAGTGAAGGTGCGGTTAGAGAGACCCAGTACTTC.

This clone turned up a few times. The CDR3 DNA reads as TGTGCCAGCAGCTCAGGCACGAATCAGCCCCAGCATTTT. Its translation: CASSSGTNQPQHF. This chain connects TRBV9 to TRBJ1-5; D remains unclear. The germline V gene has CDR1 SGDLS and CDR2 YYNGEE. V was shortened by 4 bases and J by 4 bases, with 9 bases between the two germline ends. The CDR3 has 13 amino acids.

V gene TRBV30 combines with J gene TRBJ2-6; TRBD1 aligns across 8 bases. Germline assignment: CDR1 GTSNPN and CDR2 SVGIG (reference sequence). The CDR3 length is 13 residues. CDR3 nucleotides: TGTGCTTTTCAGGGGGCCAGGGCCAACGTCCTGACTTTC. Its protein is CAFQGARANVLTF.

CDR3 sequence (DNA): TGTGCCAGCAGTTTCGGCCTAGCGGGATTGTACGAGCAGTACTTC. This gives the protein CASSFGLAGLYEQYF. The chain couples TRBV27 to TRBJ2-7, with 9 bases matching TRBD2. Per the germline V gene, CDR1 is MNHEY and CDR2 is SMNVEV (reference sequence). This CDR3 has 15 amino acids. V gave up 3 bases and J gave up 4 bases; unmatched junction bases: 7.

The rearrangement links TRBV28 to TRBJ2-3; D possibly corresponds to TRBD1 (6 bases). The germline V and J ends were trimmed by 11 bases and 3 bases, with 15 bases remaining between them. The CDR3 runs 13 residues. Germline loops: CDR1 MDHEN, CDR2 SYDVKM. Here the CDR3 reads CASGWQGTDTQYF. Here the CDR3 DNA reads TGTGCCTCTGGGTGGCAGGGGACAGATACGCAGTATTTT.